This TCR beta chain was found in a study of shared clonotypes between healthy human individuals. This clone was seen a single time. Donation came from healthy HIV-negative adults that had no recent acute infections or vaccinations. About 200 ng DNA, about 28,000 T cell genomes, went into each sorted-subset replicate PCR. Sequencing was performed with immunoSEQ multiplex PCR; in TCRdb, only in-frame clones are kept and a portion is missing. The sample holds over a million clones, roughly 95% seen once. The sequence was collected from a man aged 25 to 45 in good health. The sequenced sample consisted of naive CD4+ T cells sorted from blood. The subset denotes: CD45RA+ positively selected.

Here the CDR3 DNA reads TGCGCCAGCAAAGCGACCGCCCCCTCCTACAATGAGCAGTTCTTC. Its protein is CASKATAPSYNEQFF. V is TRBV10-2 and J is TRBJ2-1, with D unresolved. The CDR3 has 15 amino acids. CDR1 is WSHSY, CDR2 SAAADI, per germline. V lost 7 bases and J lost 0, with 13 bases in between.